The clone carrying this T cell receptor (beta chain) occurred once. This entry comes from a study of shared clonotypes between healthy human individuals. Deep was the level at which the assay was run. The repertoire was sequenced with immunoSEQ multiplex PCR; TCRdb's copy has only in-frame clones and lacks some. The sample shows hundreds of thousands of clones, about 80% of them seen only once. Researchers partitioned CD4+ cells into CD45RA+ naive and CD45RA-negative memory subsets. Trimming stripped 5 bases from V and 5 bases from J, with 13 bases between. The germline V gene has CDR1 KGHSH and CDR2 LQKENI. The CDR3 covers 14 residues.

The TCR sequence derives from a woman in her thirties in good health. This rearrangement joins TRBV18 to TRBJ1-3, with a tentative D call TRBD1 (5 bases). Sequencing was done on a sample of memory CD4+ T cells sorted from blood. As for subset: CD45RA-negative fraction. CDR3 protein: CASSKGDGRNTIYF. DNA for the CDR3: TGTGCCAGCTCAAAAGGGGACGGTAGAAACACCATATATTTT.